This is a list of T cell receptor beta chains from one sample in a study of CD8+ T cells in alopecia areata. Method: immunoSEQ multiplex PCR; TCRdb's copy keeps in-frame clones and lacks some. The table includes approximately 280,000 clones, about 62% detected once. The sequencing here drew on CD4+ T cells sorted from blood, taken at week 24, from a patient treated with tofacitinib. These receptors all stem from a human donor with alopecia areata. CDR3s include the opening cysteine and the closing phenylalanine or tryptophan. The D gene is left open where the match is weak. Expanded clones are given a class, and other clones once, few, many or no size at all.

d_gene: -; abundance: few; j_gene: TRBJ1-4; v_gene: TRBV4-1; CDR3nt: TGCGCCAGCAGCCAGGAAAGGAACACAGGGCGCCGCGGAGAAAAACTGTTTTTT; CDR3aa: CASSQERNTGRRGEKLFF
d_gene: -; abundance: -; j_gene: TRBJ2-7; v_gene: TRBV30; CDR3nt: TGTGCCTGGAGCTATGTGGGGAAGCAGTACTTC; CDR3aa: CAWSYVGKQYF
d_gene: TRBD2; abundance: -; j_gene: TRBJ2-3; v_gene: TRBV10-3; CDR3nt: TGTGCCATCGACGCTAGCGGCTACACAGATACGCAGTATTTT; CDR3aa: CAIDASGYTDTQYF
d_gene: -; abundance: -; j_gene: TRBJ2-5; v_gene: TRBV5-8; CDR3nt: TGTGCCAGCAGCAAGGGGACGAGCTGGCAAGAGACCCAGTACTTC; CDR3aa: CASSKGTSWQETQYF
d_gene: -; abundance: -; j_gene: TRBJ2-3; v_gene: TRBV28; CDR3nt: TGTGCCAGCACGACCCCGGGGGCTGGCACAGATACGCAGTATTTT; CDR3aa: CASTTPGAGTDTQYF
d_gene: -; abundance: -; j_gene: TRBJ2-5; v_gene: TRBV28; CDR3nt: TGTGCCAGCAGTGGGTCGGGAAAAGAGACCCAGTACTTC; CDR3aa: CASSGSGKETQYF
d_gene: -; abundance: -; j_gene: TRBJ1-6; v_gene: TRBV19; CDR3nt: TGTGCCAGTAGTTCCTGGGGGGCCGATAATTCACCCCTCCACTTT; CDR3aa: CASSSWGADNSPLHF
d_gene: TRBD2; abundance: -; j_gene: TRBJ2-5; v_gene: TRBV4-2; CDR3nt: TGTGCCAGCAGCCCGCAGACTAGCACTAGTTACCAAGAGACCCAGTACTTC; CDR3aa: CASSPQTSTSYQETQYF
d_gene: -; abundance: -; j_gene: TRBJ2-6; v_gene: TRBV5-1; CDR3nt: TGCGCCAGCAGCTTTTATCCAGATTCCCCCTCTGGGGCCAACGTCCTGACTTTC; CDR3aa: CASSFYPDSPSGANVLTF
d_gene: TRBD2; abundance: -; j_gene: TRBJ2-3; v_gene: TRBV10-2; CDR3nt: TGCGCCAGCAGTGAGGCGCGGGGGAGGGGATATACGCAGTATTTT; CDR3aa: CASSEARGRGYTQYF
d_gene: -; abundance: few; j_gene: TRBJ2-7; v_gene: TRBV5-5; CDR3nt: TGTGCCAGCAGCTTGGATTCCAGGTCAACCTACGAGCAGTACTTC; CDR3aa: CASSLDSRSTYEQYF
d_gene: -; abundance: once; j_gene: TRBJ2-5; v_gene: TRBV30; CDR3nt: TGTGCCTGGAATAGGGGCCCCCAAGAGACCCAGTACTTC; CDR3aa: CAWNRGPQETQYF
d_gene: -; abundance: -; j_gene: TRBJ1-5; v_gene: TRBV19; CDR3nt: TGTGCCAGCGGGCAGGGGCGTAGCAATCAGCCCCAGCATTTT; CDR3aa: CASGQGRSNQPQHF
d_gene: TRBD1; abundance: once; j_gene: TRBJ1-2; v_gene: TRBV6-5; CDR3nt: TGTGCCAGCAGGGGACAGGGGAGGGCGTATGGCTACACCTTC; CDR3aa: CASRGQGRAYGYTF
d_gene: TRBD1; abundance: -; j_gene: TRBJ1-4; v_gene: TRBV6-5; CDR3nt: TGTGCCAGCAGTCGTGAGGGGGCGGTAAAACTGTTTTTT; CDR3aa: CASSREGAVKLFF